These 6 T cell receptor beta chains were sequenced from one sample in a study of blood T cell repertoires in COVID-19. Produced via immunoSEQ multiplex PCR; TCRdb's table is partial and in-frame only. The data contain over 200,000 clones, about 91% of them singletons. The specimen sequenced was PBMCs or T cells enriched from blood (not recorded which). The receptor set was obtained from a woman between 40 and 55 years old with acute COVID-19.

The CDR3 is CASSKAGVGELFF. The CDR3 bases are TGTGCCAGTAGTAAGGCGGGAGTCGGGGAGCTGTTTTTT. This rearrangement joins TRBV19 to TRBJ2-2; TRBD2 matches 7 bases. CDR1 LNHDA and CDR2 SQIVND come from the germline V gene (reference sequence). V was pared by 4 bases and J by 7 bases, with 3 bases of the junction left unmatched. The CDR3 is 13 residues long.

In its sample, this clone was seen once. The V and J genes are TRBV5-4 and TRBJ2-7; the D is unclear. Trimming cost V 0 bases and J 2 bases, with 15 bases left between them. Germline values: CDR1 SGHNT, CDR2 YYREEE (reference sequence). This CDR3 has 16 residues. This CDR3 reads CASSLAWAPTPYEQYV. CDR3 coding DNA: TGTGCCAGCAGCTTGGCCTGGGCCCCTACCCCCTACGAGCAGTACGTC.

The CDR3: CASSPGTAEQYF. For the CDR3, the DNA is TGTGCCAGCTCACCCGGGACAGCAGAGCAGTACTTC. V and J are TRBV18 and TRBJ2-7; TRBD1 matches 7 bases. V shed 3 bases and J 7 bases; nucleotides not matched to a gene: 3. Germline values: CDR1 KGHSH, CDR2 LQKENI. The CDR3 sequence is 12 residues long.

This chain links TRBV10-2 with TRBJ2-7; TRBD2 matches at 8 bases. In germline, CDR1 is WSHSY, CDR2 SAAADI. The length of the CDR3 is 15 residues. V lost 0 bases to trimming and J lost 6 bases; unmatched junction nucleotides: 7. This CDR3 reads CASSESLAGGGEQYV. CDR3 in DNA: TGCGCCAGCAGTGAGTCCCTAGCGGGTGGGGGCGAGCAGTACGTC.

CDR3 loop: CASSPPGVGTGELFF. The CDR3 nucleotides are TGTGCCAGCTCACCACCGGGAGTAGGTACCGGGGAGCTGTTTTTT. The chain carries TRBV18 and TRBJ2-2; maybe TRBD2 (5 bases). Germline lookup yields CDR1 KGHSH and CDR2 LQKENI. The CDR3 is 15 residues long. V lost 0 bases and J lost 5, with 10 bases in between.

In DNA, the CDR3 is TGCGCCAGCAGCTTGGACAGGATGACCTACGAGCAGTACTTC. The encoded protein is CASSLDRMTYEQYF. This sequence joins TRBV5-1 and TRBJ2-7, with a weak D call TRBD1 (5 bases). The V end was cut by 0 bases, the J end by 2 bases, with 9 bases between. There are 14 residues in the CDR3. Per germline, CDR1 SGHRS and CDR2 YFSETQ. Based on the CDR3 plus reference TRBV5-1 and TRBJ2-7, the full variable domain is KAGVTQTPRYLIKTRGQQVTLSCSPISGHRSVSWYQQTPGQGLQFLFEYFSETQRNKGNFPGRFSGRQFSNSRSEMNVSTLELGDSALYLCASSLDRMTYEQYFGPGTRLTVT.